The T cell receptor (beta chain) under discussion was sequenced for a study of blood T cell repertoires in COVID-19. Clones were sequenced by immunoSEQ multiplex PCR, and TCRdb holds only the in-frame ones, with some missing. The sample contains 450,000 or so clones, roughly 90% of which appear only once. The ends were cut back, 6 bases at V and 8 bases at J, with 10 bases in the middle. The CDR3 totals 11 residues. Germline CDR1 reads LNHDA; CDR2 reads SQIVND (reference sequence). The origin of this receptor is a woman aged 40 to 50 with COVID-19, enrolled during active disease. The chain joins TRBV19 to TRBJ1-2; possible D gene TRBD1, 5 bases. Sequenced: peripheral blood. The CDR3 here is CASSGQLGYTF. In DNA, the CDR3 is TGTGCCAGTAGCGGACAACTCGGCTACACCTTC.